This T cell receptor beta chain was identified during a study of T cell changes during pregnancy in multiple sclerosis. The sample holds a few counts of this clone. Generated by immunoSEQ multiplex PCR, the TCRdb table keeps only in-frame clones and is missing some. The table shows approximately 61,000 clones, with 88% occurring only once. In germline, CDR1 is MNHEY, CDR2 SMNVEV (reference sequence). Trimming cost V 0 bases and J 4 bases, with 9 bases left between them. CDR3 length: 14 residues. This sequence originates from a female donor with multiple sclerosis, enrolled in a pregnancy study. The chain recombines TRBV27 with TRBJ1-2; no definite D call. The input for sequencing was peripheral blood, taken in the first trimester of pregnancy. This chain's CDR3 is CASSLSPGFYGYTF. The CDR3 DNA follows: TGTGCCAGCAGTTTATCTCCAGGTTTCTATGGCTACACCTTC.